The 15 T cell receptor beta chains listed next were all sequenced from one sample in a study of vaccination effects on CD4 cells after COVID-19. Having been cultured for around ten days, the cells underwent CD4+ T cell isolation. It was between March and December 2020 that the person had a SARS-CoV-2 infection confirmed by PCR. The participants, recipients of two vaccine doses, got either BNT162b2 or mRNA-1273. TCRdb's copy holds only in-frame clones and misses some; the assay was immunoSEQ multiplex PCR. The sample carries around 44,000 clones, 76% recorded once. These receptors have no identified antigens. Specimen: CD4+ T cells from PBMCs cultured without peptide, collected after COVID-19 vaccination. The receptors derive from a human donor who had a prior SARS-CoV-2 infection.

The genes are TRBV5-1 and TRBJ1-5, with TRBD1 matching 7 bases. CDR3 length: 14 residues. CDR1 is SGHRS and CDR2 is YFSETQ in the germline V gene. V shed 0 bases and J 6 bases; nucleotides not matched to a gene: 3. The CDR3, as DNA: TGCGCCAGCAGCTTGGAGTCAGGGGGTCAGCCCCAGCATTTT. Its translation is CASSLESGGQPQHF.

The genes are TRBV27 and TRBJ1-2, with a tentative D call TRBD1 (5 bases). Germline V gene data show CDR1 as MNHEY and CDR2 as SMNVEV (reference sequence). CDR3 length: 15 residues. Trimming took off 1 base at V and 4 bases at J, with 13 bases between the two ends. The CDR3 bases are TGTGCCAGCAGTTTATGGGGGGGTCGCGGCTATGGCTACACCTTC. This translates into CASSLWGGRGYGYTF.

This clone was detected only once. The V gene is TRBV5-1, the J gene TRBJ1-2; 9 bases fit TRBD1. The V gene's germline CDR1 is SGHRS and CDR2 YFSETQ. With V trimmed by 0 bases and J by 4 bases, 7 bases remained unmatched. The CDR3 contains 16 residues. CDR3 loop: CASSLADGQGIYGYTF. In nucleotides, the CDR3 is TGCGCCAGCAGCTTGGCCGACGGACAGGGGATCTATGGCTACACCTTC.

This rearrangement joins TRBV18 to TRBJ2-7; 9 bases match TRBD1. In germline, CDR1 is KGHSH, CDR2 LQKENI. This CDR3 spans 15 amino acids. The trim removed 2 bases at V and 3 bases at J, leaving 5 bases unmatched. The CDR3 loop reads CASSPDDRGGYEQYF. In DNA, the CDR3 is TGTGCCAGCTCACCAGACGACAGGGGGGGCTACGAGCAGTACTTC.

This chain uses TRBV3-1 (or the pseudogene TRBV3-2) with TRBJ2-1, with 10 bases matching TRBD1. The junction had 9 bases not matched to a gene; V was cut back by 5 bases and J by 8 bases. CDR3 size: 15 residues. Germline CDR1 and CDR2: LGHDT and YNNKEL (reference sequence). CDR3 loop: CASSSPGQGTDEQFF. The DNA of the CDR3 is TGTGCCAGCAGCTCTCCGGGACAGGGGACCGATGAGCAGTTCTTC.

The chain uses TRBV15 and TRBJ2-1; D is ambiguous. Germline loops: CDR1 LNHNV, CDR2 YYDKDF (reference sequence). V lost 6 bases to trimming and J lost 0 bases, with 6 bases between them. This CDR3 region has 13 residues. CDR3 sequence: CATRWSSYNEQFF. In DNA form, the CDR3 reads TGTGCCACCAGGTGGAGCTCCTACAATGAGCAGTTCTTC.

CDR3 DNA: TGTGCCATCAGTGAGGAGGGGACAGGGGGCTACGAGCAGTACTTC. This sequence encodes CAISEEGTGGYEQYF. The V gene is TRBV10-3, the J gene TRBJ2-7; 11 bases are shared with TRBD1. From germline, CDR1 is ENHRY and CDR2 SYGVKD. Trimming at V came to 2 bases and at J to 3 bases, leaving 3 bases not matched to a gene. The CDR3 runs to 15 residues.

The rearrangement uses TRBV3-1 (or the pseudogene TRBV3-2) and TRBJ1-2; tentative D call: TRBD1 (6 bases). V gave up 2 bases and J gave up 7 bases, with 17 bases separating them. In germline, CDR1 is LGHDT, CDR2 YNNKEL (reference sequence). The CDR3 has 15 residues. CDR3 nucleotides: TGTGCCAGCAGCCAAAACAGGGATCCACTCGGTGGCTACACCTTC. It specifies CASSQNRDPLGGYTF.

The rearrangement links TRBV29-1 to TRBJ2-5; 12 nucleotides agree with TRBD2. Losses at the gene ends were 8 bases for V and 5 bases for J; bases not matched to a gene: 6. The CDR3 sequence is 13 residues long. Germline CDR1 and CDR2: SQVTM and ANQGSEA. CDR3 region: CSLATSGGETQYF. The CDR3 nucleotides read TGCAGCCTAGCGACTAGCGGGGGCGAGACCCAGTACTTC.

This clone was found a few times. The CDR3 region has the DNA TGTGCCAGCAGTGACCGCGGCCCCATAAGTTATGAGCAGTTCTTC. The encoded protein is CASSDRGPISYEQFF. The chain couples TRBV6-1 to TRBJ2-1; D remains ambiguous. Germline V CDR1 and CDR2: MNHNS, SASEGT. CDR3 length equals 15 residues. Trimming stripped 3 bases from V and 8 bases from J, with 17 bases between.

This chain uses TRBV25-1 with TRBJ2-4; D is perhaps TRBD2 (5 bases). The CDR3 has 17 amino acids. V lost 1 base, J lost 3 bases, and 16 bases lay in between. The germline gives CDR1 MGHDK, CDR2 SYGVNS. CDR3 protein: CASSESQRGPHKNIQYF. CDR3 DNA: TGTGCCAGCAGTGAATCCCAGAGAGGGCCTCACAAAAACATTCAGTACTTC.

The rearrangement joins TRBV19 to TRBJ2-1, with D unresolved. V was trimmed by 5 bases and J by 3 bases, leaving 14 bases between them. Germline loops: CDR1 LNHDA, CDR2 SQIVND (reference sequence). This CDR3 comprises 15 residues. The CDR3 DNA reads TGTGCCAGTAGTGTCGGTCCTATCTTCTACAATGAGCAGTTCTTC. Amino acids: CASSVGPIFYNEQFF.

The chain employs TRBV24-1 and TRBJ2-1; D uncertain. Trimming pared 6 bases from V and 4 bases from J, leaving 9 bases between. CDR1 is KGHDR and CDR2 is SFDVKD in the germline V gene. The CDR3 is made up of 13 amino acids. The CDR3 DNA sequence: TGTGCCACCAGTCTAGACGAATACAATGAGCAGTTCTTC. Translation: CATSLDEYNEQFF.

The V gene is TRBV6-5, the J gene TRBJ1-1; no definite D call. Looked up from germline, CDR1 is MNHEY and CDR2 is SVGAGI. Trimming removed 2 bases from V and 4 bases from J, with 11 bases in between. The CDR3 loop spans 14 amino acids. The CDR3 loop is CASSYGQAGTEAFF. DNA for the CDR3: TGTGCCAGCAGTTACGGTCAGGCAGGCACTGAAGCTTTCTTT.

Turning to this clone: At one of its ends the junction is not consistent with the germline gene, which may arise from a read error. The gene calls are TRBV3-1 (or the pseudogene TRBV3-2) and TRBJ2-7, with 7 bases lining up with TRBD1. This CDR3 contains 15 residues. The germline V gene encodes CDR1 LGHDT and CDR2 YNNKEL (reference sequence). The CDR3 spells CASSQTRDSVPPSNF. The CDR3 bases are TGTGCCAGCAGCCAAACCCGGGACAGCGTTCCTCCATCCAACTTC.